What follows describes a single T cell receptor beta chain. The entry originates in a study of technical replicates of blood from several donors. Germline V CDR1 and CDR2: MNHEY, SVGAGI. The CDR3 totals 13 residues. With V trimmed by 4 bases and J by 6 bases, 2 bases remained unmatched. The assay was immunoSEQ multiplex PCR, and TCRdb's table has in-frame clones only and misses some. The table records 75,000 to 85,000 clones, approximately 96% of them present only once. The sequenced sample consisted of T cells isolated from PBMCs. The chain combines TRBV6-5 with TRBJ1-5; 8 positions agree with TRBD1. The source is a human donor in good health. The DNA for the CDR3 is TGTGCCAGCAGTTCCAGGGGGCTTCAGCCCCAGCATTTT. It is translated as CASSSRGLQPQHF.